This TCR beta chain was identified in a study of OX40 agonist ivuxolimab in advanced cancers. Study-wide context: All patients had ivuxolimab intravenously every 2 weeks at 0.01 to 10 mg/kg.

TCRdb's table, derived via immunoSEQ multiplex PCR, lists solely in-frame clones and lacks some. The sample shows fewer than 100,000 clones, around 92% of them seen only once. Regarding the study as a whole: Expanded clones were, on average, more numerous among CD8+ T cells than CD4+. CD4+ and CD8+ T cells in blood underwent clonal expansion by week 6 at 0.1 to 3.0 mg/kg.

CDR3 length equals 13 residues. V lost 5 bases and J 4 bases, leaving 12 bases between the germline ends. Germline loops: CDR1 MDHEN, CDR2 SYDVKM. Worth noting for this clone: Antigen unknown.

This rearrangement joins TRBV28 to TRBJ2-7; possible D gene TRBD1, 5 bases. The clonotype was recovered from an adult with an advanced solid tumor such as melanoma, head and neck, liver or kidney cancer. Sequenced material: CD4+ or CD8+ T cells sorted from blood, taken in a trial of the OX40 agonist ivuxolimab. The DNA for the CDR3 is TGTGCCAGCAGTCCACCTCAGGGATACGAGCAGTACTTC. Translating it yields CASSPPQGYEQYF.